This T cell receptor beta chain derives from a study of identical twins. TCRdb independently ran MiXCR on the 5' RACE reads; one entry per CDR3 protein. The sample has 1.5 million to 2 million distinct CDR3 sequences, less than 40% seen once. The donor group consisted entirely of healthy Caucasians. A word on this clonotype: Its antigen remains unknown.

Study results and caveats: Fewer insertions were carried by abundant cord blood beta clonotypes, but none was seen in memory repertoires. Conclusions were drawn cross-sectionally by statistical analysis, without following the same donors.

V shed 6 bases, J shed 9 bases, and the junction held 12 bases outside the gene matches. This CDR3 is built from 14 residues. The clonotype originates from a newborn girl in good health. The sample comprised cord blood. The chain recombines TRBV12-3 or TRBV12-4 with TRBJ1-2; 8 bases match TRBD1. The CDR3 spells CASSRTGTGFSYTF. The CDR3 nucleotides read TGTGCCAGCAGCCGAACCGGGACAGGATTCAGCTACACCTTC.